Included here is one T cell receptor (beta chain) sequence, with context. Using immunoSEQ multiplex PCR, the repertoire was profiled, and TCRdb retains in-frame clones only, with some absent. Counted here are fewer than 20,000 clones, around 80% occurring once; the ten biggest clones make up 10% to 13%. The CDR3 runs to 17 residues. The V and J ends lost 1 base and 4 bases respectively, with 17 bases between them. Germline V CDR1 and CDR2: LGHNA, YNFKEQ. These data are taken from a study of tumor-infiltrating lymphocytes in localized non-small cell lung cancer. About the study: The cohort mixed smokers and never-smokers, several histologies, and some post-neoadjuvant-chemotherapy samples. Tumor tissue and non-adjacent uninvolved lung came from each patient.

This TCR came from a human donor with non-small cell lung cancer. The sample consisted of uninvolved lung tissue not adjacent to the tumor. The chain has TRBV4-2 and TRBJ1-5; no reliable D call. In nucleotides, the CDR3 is TGTGCCAGCAGCCAAGCTTATAGGTTATCAGAGAATCAGCCCCAGCATTTT. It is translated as CASSQAYRLSENQPQHF.